This T cell receptor (beta chain) was identified in a study of T cells in Graves' hyperthyroidism and ophthalmopathy. The CDR3 regions of TCR beta were amplified from RNA transcripts. Initially, a first-round RT-PCR of the TCR CDR3 employed the HTBI primer set. TCRdb itself ran the multiplex PCR reads through MiXCR, one entry per CDR3 protein. Of 500,000 to 650,000 distinct CDR3 sequences detected, over 45% appear once; the ten largest clones hold 35% to 50%. The CDR3 has 15 residues. Germline lookup yields CDR1 LNHDA and CDR2 SQIVND (reference sequence). With V trimmed by 5 bases and J by 2 bases, 8 bases remained unmatched. A few counts support this clonotype.

The sequenced material came from peripheral blood or thyroid tissue (not recorded which). The chain joins TRBV19 to TRBJ2-7; 8 bases agree with TRBD2. The receptor was derived from an adult woman with Graves' disease, either hyperthyroidism or ophthalmopathy (not recorded which). CDR3 sequence: CASSGPGLETYEQYF. CDR3 coding DNA: TGTGCCAGTAGTGGACCGGGACTAGAAACCTACGAGCAGTACTTC. Together with reference TRBV19 and TRBJ2-7, the CDR3 gives the full variable domain: DGGITQSPKYLFRKEGQNVTLSCEQNLNHDAMYWYRQDPGQGLRLIYYSQIVNDFQKGDIAEGYSVSREKKESFPLTVTSAQKNPTAFYLCASSGPGLETYEQYFGPGTRLTVT.